This T cell receptor (beta chain) was identified during a study of sequential checkpoint blockade in melanoma. For the study at large: Patients were randomized 1:1 to nivolumab-then-ipilimumab or ipilimumab-then-nivolumab first-line. After both sequences, patients received maintenance nivolumab.

Sequencing was performed with immunoSEQ multiplex PCR; in TCRdb, only in-frame clones are kept and a portion is missing. The table shows 25,000 to 30,000 clones, with roughly 77% occurring only once. CDR1 and CDR2 from the germline V gene are MNHNY and SVGAGI (reference sequence). V dropped 2 bases and J dropped 5 bases, with 18 bases sitting between them. CDR3 size: 16 residues. Treatment given: randomized to nivolumab then ipilimumab (arm A) or the reverse (arm B). None of the patients previously received DNA-damaging chemotherapy. The origin of this receptor is a human donor with melanoma. J is TRBJ2-5 and V is TRBV6-6, with D maybe TRBD2 (6 bases). Sequenced here: CD8+ T cells sorted from blood (inferred from file names), sampled from a patient given nivolumab and ipilimumab in sequence. The CDR3 nucleotides read TGTGCCAGCAGTTACGAAGGGAGACAGAGCGGGGAGACCCAGTACTTC. This encodes CASSYEGRQSGETQYF.